The TCR beta chain under discussion was sequenced for a study of graft-versus-host responses after intestinal transplantation. Study-level information: Once they had received anti-thymocyte globulin induction, all recipients took tacrolimus and steroids for around 3 years.

Regarding the study as a whole: Clonal ratios of graft-versus-host to host-versus-graft in allografts were high for patients exhibiting graft-donor T cell macrochimerism.

Germline assignment: CDR1 SGHKS and CDR2 YYEKEE (reference sequence). The CDR3 is 14 residues long. V gave up 4 bases and J gave up 5 bases; unmatched junction bases: 7. TCRdb's copy holds only in-frame clones and misses some; the assay was immunoSEQ multiplex PCR. The sample has some 39,000 clones, around 96% seen once; the top ten hold about 0.54%. A word on this clone: Antigen specificity is unknown.

This specimen consisted of unstimulated CD8+ T cells sorted from spleen or lymph node cells, obtained before transplant. V gene TRBV5-5 combines with J gene TRBJ2-7, with 9 bases lining up with TRBD1. The clonotype comes from a human donor who was the organ donor for an intestinal transplant. The CDR3 spells CASSPWTGDNEQYF. The CDR3 DNA follows: TGTGCCAGCAGCCCGTGGACAGGGGACAACGAGCAGTACTTC.